This T cell receptor beta chain was observed in a study of T cell responses to AZD1222 COVID-19 vaccine. Overall study results and limits: Nearly half of the spike-specific TCRs reportedly recognize variant regions that carry no mutations. White British ancestry dominated among donors, who included more females, and clonal diversity was possibly underestimated. At baseline, seropositivity was found in only a handful of AZD1222 recipients.

In the case of this clone: The antigen is not known.

Germline values: CDR1 LNHNV, CDR2 YYDKDF (reference sequence). The CDR3 contains 18 residues. Trimming took off 0 bases at V and 4 bases at J, with 18 bases between the two ends. Profiling relied on immunoSEQ multiplex PCR, and the TCRdb table lists in-frame clones only, not all of them. The sample lists around 130,000 clones; around nine tenths were seen once. Sequencing used peripheral blood, obtained on day 0 of AZD1222 vaccination. This rearrangement joins TRBV15 to TRBJ1-4; D gene unclear. The TCR sequence derives from an adult in good health. The CDR3 DNA follows: TGTGCCACCAGCAGAGATTCCCCCGGCCGGCGCGGTAATGAAAAACTGTTTTTT. Translation: CATSRDSPGRRGNEKLFF.